This T cell receptor (beta chain) was identified during a study of post-analysis software for immune sequencing data (dated by TCRdb to the mid-2010s). At the level of the whole study: Relapsing-remitting, secondary progressive and progressive-relapsing multiple sclerosis were recorded as disease courses, and subtype annotation was lacking for some patients. The patient repertoires were compared against approximately ten previously published healthy control repertoires obtained from donors aged roughly 6 to 28 years. A subset of samples was prepared in parallel using single-end sample barcoding, then pooled and co-amplified after Illumina adapter ligation.

Library creation used PCR. The sequencer listed for this sample is Illumina HiSeq 2500. Unique molecular identifiers were incorporated into TCR beta cDNA libraries to reduce PCR and sequencing biases. Approximately 500,000 cDNA molecules were obtained per 1 to 10 million input T cells, so each molecule approximated one T cell. The same protocol used for the earlier healthy control dataset was applied to prepare and sequence the patient libraries. Within a given batch, samples were prepared together, multiplexed and sequenced on the same HiSeq lane. Per the authors' processing: Raw barcoded reads were processed with MIGEC, discarding single-read molecular identifier groups before consensus assembly and CDR3 extraction. VDJtools was used for post-analysis of the clonotype tables, with diversity normalized by down-sampling every dataset to the smallest sample size. In repertoire overlap clustering, CDR3 amino acid sequences, but not nucleotide sequences, were matched to correct batch-related cross-sample contamination. TCRdb handled the public reads itself, with Q25 trimming in fastp and clone calling in MiXCR, and kept productive beta chains. For every CDR3 protein sequence, its rows merge into one entry that carries the most common genes and DNA. TCRdb's processing, not the authors', yielded these V and J calls. The sample table lists 450,000 to 650,000 distinct CDR3 sequences, 44% of them with a count of one. The ten biggest clones cover about 1.8% of the sample.

Inclusive of the bounding cysteine and phenylalanine, the CDR3 is 13 residues long. The retained sequence is limited to the CDR3, 39 bases, with the frame set at the first base. CDR1 and CDR2, looked up from the germline V gene, are SQVTM and ANQGSEA. V has 4 bases trimmed and J has 5 bases trimmed; junction bases matching no gene number 6. This clonotype has at least ten counts. Its antigen is still unknown. No clone much larger than this one lies a single base away; base qualities are absent. TCR beta repertoires were profiled from peripheral blood of 10 to 15 young patients with multiple sclerosis to demonstrate the VDJtools post-analysis software. The multiple sclerosis patients were children and adolescents ranging in age from about 6 to 17 years. What the authors observed across the whole study: Significantly lower normalized Chao1 diversity was found in multiple sclerosis patients than in controls, suggesting substantial peripheral T-cell clonal expansion. Significantly higher frequencies in patients than in controls were found for roughly five TRBV segments, including TRBV5-6, TRBV5-1 and TRBV20-1. The control group was slightly older than the multiple sclerosis patient group. When samples were clustered directly using the F measure, samples prepared in the same batch co-clustered strongly, which prompted a batch-effect correction.

The sequence was collected from a girl between 10 and 17 years old with multiple sclerosis. The specimen was blood. The chain is assembled from TRBV29-1 and TRBJ2-5; TRBD1 agrees with 8 junctional bases. The CDR3 here reads CSVGQGARETQYF. The nucleotides read TGCAGCGTTGGTCAGGGGGCGAGGGAGACCCAGTACTTC. Reference TRBV29-1 and TRBJ2-5 proteins supply the regions before and after the CDR3; the full variable domain is: SAVISQKPSRDICQRGTSLTIQCQVDSQVTMMFWYRQQPGQSLTLIATANQGSEATYESGFVIDKFPISRPNLTFSTLTVSNMSPEDSSIYLCSVGQGARETQYFGPGTRLLVL.